Shown below are 18 T cell receptor beta chains from a single sample sequenced in a study of shared clonotypes between healthy human individuals. The data were produced by immunoSEQ multiplex PCR, yet TCRdb's version contains in-frame clones alone and is incomplete. The table lists some 2.4 million clones, 93% of them singletons. Material for sequencing was naive CD4+ T cells from PBMCs. Subset of the sample: CD45RA+ positively selected. The receptors stem from a man between 18 and 29 years old in good health. Some clones in this sample may be carry-over from other donors' samples.

The V and J genes are TRBV9 and TRBJ1-1; D is undetermined. V was trimmed by 3 bases and J by 3 bases, leaving 15 bases between them. The germline V gene encodes CDR1 SGDLS and CDR2 YYNGEE. This CDR3 is built from 15 residues. The CDR3 sequence is CASSAQGGRYTEAFF. CDR3 sequence (DNA): TGTGCCAGCAGCGCTCAAGGCGGTAGGTACACTGAAGCTTTCTTT.

The chain recombines TRBV20-1 with TRBJ2-5; D unresolved. CDR1 is DFQATT and CDR2 is SNEGSKA in the germline V gene (reference sequence). V gave up 1 base and J gave up 7 bases, with 4 bases separating them. The CDR3 has 10 amino acids. The CDR3, as DNA: TGCAGTGCTAGAGCAATGACCCAGTACTTC. Its protein is CSARAMTQYF.

The genes are TRBV19 and TRBJ1-3; no firm D call. Germline loops: CDR1 LNHDA, CDR2 SQIVND (reference sequence). The CDR3 totals 16 residues. V was clipped by 7 bases and J by 0 bases, with 16 bases between them. The CDR3 reads CASNHWTGNSGNTIYF. The CDR3, as DNA: TGTGCCAGTAACCACTGGACGGGTAACTCTGGAAACACCATATATTTT.

Written as DNA, the CDR3 is TGTGCCAGCACCGACGACAGCTACAATGAGCAGTTCTTC. Its translation: CASTDDSYNEQFF. This sequence joins TRBV28 and TRBJ2-1; maybe TRBD1 (5 bases). Deletions cut 7 bases from V and 3 bases from J, with 10 bases between. Germline V lookup: CDR1 MDHEN, CDR2 SYDVKM. The CDR3 is 13 residues long.

The chain is built from TRBV11-2 and TRBJ2-2; D is possibly TRBD1 (6 bases). Between the trimmed V and J ends, which lost 5 bases and 6 bases, there was a span of 13 bases. The germline gives CDR1 SGHAT, CDR2 FQNNGV. This CDR3 comprises 14 residues. The CDR3 DNA follows: TGTGCCAGCAGCACCCGACAGGAGGCCGGGGAGCTGTTTTTT. Protein: CASSTRQEAGELFF.

V gene TRBV4-3 combines with J gene TRBJ2-3; perhaps TRBD2 as D (7 bases). The germline V and J ends were trimmed by 3 bases and 11 bases, with 18 bases remaining between them. This CDR3 comprises 14 residues. Germline lookup yields CDR1 LGHNA and CDR2 YSLEER. The CDR3 bases are TGCGCCAGCAGCCAGGGAAGGGGGGGACTCCAGCAGTATTTT. This gives the protein CASSQGRGGLQQYF.

The chain is built from TRBV5-1 and TRBJ2-3; TRBD2 is a possible D gene (6 bases). Germline values: CDR1 SGHRS, CDR2 YFSETQ. V was clipped by 4 bases and J by 5 bases, with 11 bases between them. The CDR3 runs 13 residues. The CDR3 DNA follows: TGCGCCAGCAGCGCGGGATTGGGAGATACGCAGTATTTT. It translates to CASSAGLGDTQYF.

The V and J genes are TRBV5-1 and TRBJ1-2; TRBD1 matches at 7 bases. This CDR3 contains 16 residues. Trimming removed 0 bases from V and 7 bases from J; junction bases left unmatched: 12. Germline assignment: CDR1 SGHRS and CDR2 YFSETQ. The CDR3 reads CASSLDSRAGGRGYTF. In nucleotides, the CDR3 is TGCGCCAGCAGCTTGGATTCGCGGGCAGGGGGACGTGGCTACACCTTC. Together with reference TRBV5-1 and TRBJ1-2, the CDR3 gives the full variable domain: KAGVTQTPRYLIKTRGQQVTLSCSPISGHRSVSWYQQTPGQGLQFLFEYFSETQRNKGNFPGRFSGRQFSNSRSEMNVSTLELGDSALYLCASSLDSRAGGRGYTFGSGTRLTVV.

V usage is TRBV5-1 and J usage is TRBJ1-2; D gene uncertain. CDR1 and CDR2 from the germline V gene are SGHRS and YFSETQ. There are 13 residues in the CDR3. V gave up 0 bases and J gave up 5 bases, with 8 bases separating them. CDR3 sequence reads: CASSLVPSYGYTF. CDR3 in DNA: TGCGCCAGCAGCTTGGTACCCTCGTATGGCTACACCTTC.

A single count supports this clone. The V call is TRBV30, the J call TRBJ1-1; no clear D. CDR1 is GTSNPN, CDR2 SVGIG, per germline (reference sequence). This CDR3 is 13 amino acids long. With 7 bases removed from V and 10 bases from J, the gap between germline ends came to 22 bases. The CDR3 spells CASTPRLGSPAFF. CDR3 in DNA: TGTGCCTCGACCCCCCGGCTGGGCTCTCCAGCTTTCTTT.

This clone showed up just once. The rearrangement joins TRBV7-3 to TRBJ2-1; no firm D call. V lost 2 bases and J lost 6, with 11 bases in between. CDR1 is SGHTA and CDR2 is FQGTGA in the germline V gene. The CDR3 has 14 amino acids. The CDR3 nucleotides are TGTGCCAGCAGCTTAGGAGTGGCGCTCAATGAGCAGTTCTTC. Protein product: CASSLGVALNEQFF.

This clone was found a few times. V and J are TRBV2 and TRBJ1-5, with 8 bases aligning to TRBD1. The CDR3 is 15 residues long. The germline V gene has CDR1 SNHLY and CDR2 FYNNEI. V shed 4 bases and J 4 bases; nucleotides not matched to a gene: 6. CDR3 DNA sequence: TGTGCCAGCAGTGCGGACAGGGTGGGGAATCAGCCCCAGCATTTT. Its protein product is CASSADRVGNQPQHF.

The rearrangement uses TRBV2 and TRBJ2-7; maybe TRBD1 (5 bases). Germline V CDR1 and CDR2: SNHLY, FYNNEI. V was cut by 2 bases and J by 3 bases, with 17 bases left in between. The CDR3 is 16 amino acids. The CDR3, as DNA: TGTGCCAGCAGTGAACCAACCGACAGAGCCAGCTACGAGCAGTACTTC. Protein sequence: CASSEPTDRASYEQYF.

This chain links TRBV5-1 with TRBJ1-2, with 7 nucleotides matching TRBD1. J gave up 11 bases and V 0 bases, and 7 bases lay outside the gene matches. Germline V CDR1 and CDR2: SGHRS, YFSETQ. The length of the CDR3 is 13 residues. Here the CDR3 DNA reads TGCGCCAGCAGCTTGGAGGGGGCGGGAAGATACACCTTC. It is translated as CASSLEGAGRYTF.

The chain couples TRBV28 to TRBJ1-2, with TRBD1 identical over 8 bases. The CDR3 is 14 amino acids. J gave up 5 bases and V 5 bases, and 7 bases lay outside the gene matches. CDR1 is MDHEN, CDR2 SYDVKM, per germline. The CDR3 nucleotides are TGTGCCAGCAGTACAGGGGGGCAAATATATGGCTACACCTTC. Translation: CASSTGGQIYGYTF.

The sample holds one count of this clone. The chain recombines TRBV7-9 with TRBJ2-5, with 9 positions matching TRBD2. Trimming removed 0 bases from V and 3 bases from J; junction bases left unmatched: 8. The CDR3 contains 17 residues. Germline CDR1 is SEHNR and CDR2 is FQNEAQ (reference sequence). The CDR3 nucleotides read TGTGCCAGCAGCTTAGCGATTGGCGGGAGGGGAAAAGAGACCCAGTACTTC. This codes for CASSLAIGGRGKETQYF.

This chain links TRBV7-7 with TRBJ2-7; 8 bases match TRBD1. J was trimmed by 6 bases and V by 0 bases; bases with no gene match: 4. Germline CDR1 reads SSHAT; CDR2 reads FNYEAQ (reference sequence). This CDR3 contains 14 residues. This chain's CDR3 is CASSLAQGAGEQYF. The CDR3 DNA reads TGTGCCAGCAGCTTAGCGCAGGGGGCCGGCGAGCAGTACTTC.

The chain employs TRBV10-3 and TRBJ2-2, with D hard to call. The germline gives CDR1 ENHRY, CDR2 SYGVKD. Trimming removed 7 bases from V and 4 bases from J, with 19 bases in between. The CDR3 runs 16 residues. The CDR3 DNA reads TGTGCCATCAACCTCTATCTTAGCTTTCGCACCGGGGAGCTGTTTTTT. Translated: CAINLYLSFRTGELFF.